One sample yielded the 10 T cell receptor beta chains listed below, sequenced in a study of blood T cell repertoires in COVID-19. The assay was immunoSEQ multiplex PCR, and TCRdb's table has in-frame clones only and misses some. The sample has 150,000 to 200,000 clones; approximately 81% are singletons. The sequenced material came from peripheral blood. These receptors all come from a woman aged 70 to 79 with COVID-19, enrolled during active disease.

This clone was observed a handful of times. The chain has TRBV6-5 and TRBJ1-3, with D unclear. The CDR3 loop spans 14 amino acids. Per the germline V gene, CDR1 is MNHEY and CDR2 is SVGAGI. Trimming removed 6 bases at V and 0 bases at J, with 9 bases between. The CDR3 spells CASRLYSSGNTIYF. In DNA, the CDR3 is TGTGCCAGCAGACTGTATAGCTCTGGAAACACCATATATTTT.

The chain employs TRBV5-1 and TRBJ1-1; D is undetermined. Trimming pared 1 base from V and 2 bases from J, leaving 12 bases between. The CDR3 loop spans 15 amino acids. Germline V gives CDR1 SGHRS, CDR2 YFSETQ. The CDR3 is CASSLPPGANTEAFF. CDR3 sequence (DNA): TGCGCCAGCAGCTTGCCCCCGGGAGCCAACACTGAAGCTTTCTTT.

V is TRBV7-2 and J is TRBJ1-1; D unclear. CDR3 length: 14 amino acids. The V gene's germline CDR1 is SGHTA and CDR2 FQGNSA. The germline V and J ends were trimmed by 3 bases and 1 base, with 9 bases remaining between them. CDR3 loop: CASSLRGSNTEAFF. CDR3 sequence (DNA): TGTGCCAGCAGCTTGAGAGGATCGAACACTGAAGCTTTCTTT.

The sample holds a few counts of this clone. CDR3 DNA sequence: TGCAGCGTCCCCCAGGGGGGAAATGAGCAGTTCTTC. The encoded protein is CSVPQGGNEQFF. The J gene is TRBJ2-1, the V gene TRBV29-1; weak D call: TRBD1 (7 bases). V lost 6 bases and J 7 bases, leaving 13 bases between the germline ends. CDR1 is SQVTM and CDR2 is ANQGSEA in the germline V gene. The CDR3 consists of 12 residues.

The chain's CDR3 is CASSPDRLAGNTIYF. The CDR3 DNA follows: TGTGCCAGCTCACCGGACAGGTTGGCCGGAAACACCATATATTTT. The chain carries TRBV18 and TRBJ1-3; 7 bases agree with TRBD1. Per germline, CDR1 KGHSH and CDR2 LQKENI. V dropped 3 bases and J dropped 4; count of bases not matched to a gene: 6. This CDR3 has 15 residues.

The V gene is TRBV19, the J gene TRBJ1-1; 7 positions match TRBD1. The CDR3 loop spans 16 amino acids. Germline V gives CDR1 LNHDA, CDR2 SQIVND (reference sequence). V dropped 9 bases and J dropped 0; count of bases not matched to a gene: 13. The CDR3 sequence: CASTDRVGILNTEAFF. The CDR3, as DNA: TGTGCCAGCACAGACAGGGTAGGAATCTTGAACACTGAAGCTTTCTTT.

The chain employs TRBV5-4 and TRBJ2-3; D unclear. CDR3 length: 12 residues. CDR1 and CDR2 (germline): SGHNT, YYREEE (reference sequence). Trimming removed 4 bases from V and 2 bases from J, with 5 bases in between. In nucleotides, the CDR3 is TGTGCCAGCAGCCTTCTCACAGATACGCAGTATTTT. This sequence encodes CASSLLTDTQYF.

This clone has just a few counts. This CDR3 is also generated by other DNA sequences in the sample. The V and J genes are TRBV29-1 and TRBJ1-1; TRBD1 aligns across 8 bases. In germline, CDR1 is SQVTM, CDR2 ANQGSEA. There are 13 residues in the CDR3. The ends lost 6 bases at V and 0 bases at J; junction bases unmatched: 3. CDR3 protein: CSVRQGMNTEAFF. Written as DNA, the CDR3 is TGCAGCGTAAGACAGGGGATGAACACTGAAGCTTTCTTT. Filled out from reference TRBV29-1 and TRBJ1-1, the complete variable domain reads SAVISQKPSRDICQRGTSLTIQCQVDSQVTMMFWYRQQPGQSLTLIATANQGSEATYESGFVIDKFPISRPNLTFSTLTVSNMSPEDSSIYLCSVRQGMNTEAFFGQGTRLTVV.

This chain links TRBV18 with TRBJ1-6, with D unresolved. This CDR3 contains 13 residues. V lost 3 bases and J 7 bases, leaving 7 bases between the germline ends. The V gene's germline CDR1 is KGHSH and CDR2 LQKENI. The CDR3 nucleotides read TGTGCCAGCTCACCTTTCGAGAATTCACCCCTCCACTTT. Translating it yields CASSPFENSPLHF.

A note on this clone: Other DNA sequences from this sample encode an identical CDR3 as well. The rearrangement links TRBV28 to TRBJ1-5, with D unclear. From germline, CDR1 is MDHEN and CDR2 SYDVKM. This CDR3 region has 14 residues. V dropped 2 bases and J dropped 1 base, with 6 bases sitting between them. The CDR3, as DNA: TGTGCCAGCAGTTTAGGAGGGAGCAATCAGCCCCAGCATTTT. Amino acid sequence: CASSLGGSNQPQHF.